Below, one T cell receptor (beta chain) is given with its context. This clone has just one count. The antigen it recognizes is unknown. No base qualities exist here, and no much larger clone lies one base off it. The germline V gene gives CDR1 as SQVTM and CDR2 as ANQGSEA. V loses 5 bases at its end and J loses 2 bases; junction bases beyond the gene matches: 7. From the cysteine up to the phenylalanine, the CDR3 has a length of 16 residues. The DNA shown is the 48-base CDR3, in frame from base 1. The collaborating institutions used their own protocols to collect whole blood in K2EDTA tubes. For TCRbeta analysis, collaborator samples were shipped as frozen whole blood, as isolated PBMCs, or as DNA extracted from either sample type. This sample stems from a study of blood T cell repertoires in COVID-19 (dated by TCRdb to 2020 to 2021). Study-wide context: Samples from collaborators originated in the United States, Italy and Spain and spanned both the acute and convalescent phases of COVID-19. The samples were drawn from the first 160 participants of the ongoing ImmuneRACE study and from 1,254 subjects provided by 6 global collaborators. Sample metadata almost always included a de-identified subject ID, COVID-19 status, age in years and sex. The repertoires were released in a freely available public database meant as a resource for research on the immune response to SARS-CoV-2. Where available, HLA class I and class II types were taken from metadata supplied by the sample provider and were not determined by assay-based typing. The prospective study material was composed of cDNA or gDNA derived from T cells, B-cell-depleted T cells, or PBMCs. Subjects who had been exposed to COVID-19, were actively infected with it, or had recovered from it provided the deeply sampled blood TCRbeta repertoires that made up the dataset.

The full study reports these points: The quantity of clinical and demographic metadata differed by source and by participant and was supplied without curation.

TCRbeta CDR3 regions were amplified from genomic DNA by means of the immunoSEQ Assay, a bias-controlled multiplex PCR. Per the source publication's procedure: Within the assay, amplification of reference gene primers was used to estimate how many nucleated cells each sample contained. To quantify the absolute abundance of each unique TCRbeta CDR3 rearrangement, sequence reads were collapsed and filtered. For each sample, productive Simpson clonality was calculated by taking the square root of Simpson's diversity index across productive rearrangements. In its TCRdb copy, this immuneACCESS table keeps in-frame sequences only and misses some clones. Where compared with another copy, unresolved V genes explain less than half of these, and the others have no known cause. D and trimming were read from the DNA, whereas the V and J calls and clone size are those reported in that table. In this sample the table shows about 210,000 clones, roughly 86% of which occur a single time. The top ten clonotypes cover approximately 8.1% of the sample.

The clonotype was recovered from a woman aged 45-59 years with active or convalescent COVID-19. The chain couples TRBV29-1 to TRBJ2-6; 9 central nucleotides agree with TRBD1. Sequences were obtained from peripheral blood. Read as DNA, the sequence is TGCAGCGTTTTAGGGACAGGGACCCCTGGGGCCAACGTCCTGACTTTC. Its amino acids are CSVLGTGTPGANVLTF.